Detailed here is one T cell receptor (beta chain). Antigen unknown. The sample originates from a study of PD-1 blockade in classical Hodgkin lymphoma. The germline V gene encodes CDR1 SNHLY and CDR2 FYNNEI. Trimming cost V 9 bases and J 0 bases, with 8 bases left between them. The CDR3 has 12 residues. Every patient had relapsed following autologous stem cell transplantation, and cohorts differed in brentuximab vedotin exposure. Overall study findings and caveats: Relative to healthy donors, newly diagnosed patients reportedly had lower baseline TCR diversity, which was reported as lower still in relapsed/refractory patients. Significant TCR diversity gains by C4D1 occurred in CD4+ but not CD8+ cells.

The protocol was immunoSEQ multiplex PCR, while the TCRdb copy is restricted to in-frame clones and leaves out a portion. The sample lists approximately 89,000 clones, approximately 88% occurring once. The V call is TRBV2, the J call TRBJ1-2, with TRBD1 as a possible D gene (5 bases). The sample in question was peripheral blood mononuclear cells (PBMCs), obtained at baseline. The TCR originated in a human donor with classical Hodgkin lymphoma. CDR3 residues: CARGTTNYGYTF. As DNA, the CDR3 is TGTGCCAGGGGGACTACTAACTATGGCTACACCTTC.